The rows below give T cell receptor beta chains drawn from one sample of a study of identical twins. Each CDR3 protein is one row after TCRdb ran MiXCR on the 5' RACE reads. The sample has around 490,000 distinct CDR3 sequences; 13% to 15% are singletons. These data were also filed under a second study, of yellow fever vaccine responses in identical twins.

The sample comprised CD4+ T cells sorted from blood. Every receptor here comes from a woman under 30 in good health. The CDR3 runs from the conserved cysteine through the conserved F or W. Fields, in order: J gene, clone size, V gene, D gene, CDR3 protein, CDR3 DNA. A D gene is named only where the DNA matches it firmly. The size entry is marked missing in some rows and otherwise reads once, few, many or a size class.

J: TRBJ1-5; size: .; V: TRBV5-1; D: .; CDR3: CASSPGSGDYSNQPQHF; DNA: TGCGCCAGCAGCCCCGGAAGTGGAGACTATAGCAATCAGCCCCAGCATTTT
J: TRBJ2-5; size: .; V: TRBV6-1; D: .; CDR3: CASSPFRVSGGTQYF; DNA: TGTGCCAGCAGTCCCTTCCGGGTTTCAGGAGGGACCCAGTACTTC
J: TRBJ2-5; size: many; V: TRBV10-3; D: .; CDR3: CAISPGGETQYF; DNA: TGTGCCATCTCTCCGGGGGGCGAGACCCAGTACTTC
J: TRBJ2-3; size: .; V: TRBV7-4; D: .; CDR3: CASSLVPIETFEYF; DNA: TGTGCCAGCAGCTTGGTCCCGATAGAAACTTTCGAGTATTTT
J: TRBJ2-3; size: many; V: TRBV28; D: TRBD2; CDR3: CASGRFWREVADTQYF; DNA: TGTGCCAGCGGACGATTTTGGCGGGAGGTGGCAGATACGCAGTATTTT
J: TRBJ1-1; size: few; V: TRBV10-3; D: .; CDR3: CAIRGTANTEAFF; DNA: TGTGCCATCAGAGGGACGGCGAACACTGAAGCTTTCTTT
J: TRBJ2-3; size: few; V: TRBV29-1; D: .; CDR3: CSPSSPSTDTQYF; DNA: TGCAGCCCTAGTTCTCCTAGCACAGATACGCAGTATTTT
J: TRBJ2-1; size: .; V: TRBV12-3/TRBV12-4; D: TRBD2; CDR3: CASCGLAYNEQFF; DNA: TGTGCCAGCTGTGGACTAGCCTACAATGAGCAGTTCTTC
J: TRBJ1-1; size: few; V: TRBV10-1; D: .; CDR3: CASSERGDTEAFF; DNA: TGCGCCAGCAGTGAAAGAGGAGACACTGAAGCTTTCTTT
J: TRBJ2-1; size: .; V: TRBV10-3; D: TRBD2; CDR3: CAITGLGFNEQFF; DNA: TGTGCCATCACCGGACTAGGTTTCAATGAGCAGTTCTTC